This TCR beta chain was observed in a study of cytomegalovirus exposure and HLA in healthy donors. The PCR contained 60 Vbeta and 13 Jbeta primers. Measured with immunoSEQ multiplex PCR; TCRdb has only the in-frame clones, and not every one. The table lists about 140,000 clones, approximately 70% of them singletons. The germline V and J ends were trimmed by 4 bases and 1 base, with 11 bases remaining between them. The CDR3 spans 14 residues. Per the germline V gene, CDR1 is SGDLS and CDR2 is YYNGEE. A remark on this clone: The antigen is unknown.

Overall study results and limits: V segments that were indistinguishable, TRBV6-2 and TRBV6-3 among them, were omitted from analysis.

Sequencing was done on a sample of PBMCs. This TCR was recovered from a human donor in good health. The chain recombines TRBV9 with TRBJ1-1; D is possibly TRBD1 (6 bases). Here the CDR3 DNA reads TGTGCCAGCAGCTACCAGACAGGGAACACTGAAGCTTTCTTT. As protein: CASSYQTGNTEAFF.